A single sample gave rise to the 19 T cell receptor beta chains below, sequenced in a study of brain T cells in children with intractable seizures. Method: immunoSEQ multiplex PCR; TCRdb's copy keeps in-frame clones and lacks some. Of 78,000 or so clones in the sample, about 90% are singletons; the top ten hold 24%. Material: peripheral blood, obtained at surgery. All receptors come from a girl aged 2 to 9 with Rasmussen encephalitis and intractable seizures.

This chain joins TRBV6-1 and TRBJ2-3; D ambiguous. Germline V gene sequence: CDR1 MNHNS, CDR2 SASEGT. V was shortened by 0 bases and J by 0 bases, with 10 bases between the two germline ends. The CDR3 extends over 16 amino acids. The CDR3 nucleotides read TGTGCCAGCAGTGAAGCAGGCAGACCTAGCACAGATACGCAGTATTTT. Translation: CASSEAGRPSTDTQYF.

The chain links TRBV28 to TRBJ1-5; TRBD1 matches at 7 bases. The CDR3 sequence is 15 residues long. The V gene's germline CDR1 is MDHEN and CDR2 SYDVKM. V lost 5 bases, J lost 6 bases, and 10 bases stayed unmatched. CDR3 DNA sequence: TGTGCCAGCAGTCGCCACAGGGGAGCCCCTCAGCCCCAGCATTTT. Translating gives CASSRHRGAPQPQHF.

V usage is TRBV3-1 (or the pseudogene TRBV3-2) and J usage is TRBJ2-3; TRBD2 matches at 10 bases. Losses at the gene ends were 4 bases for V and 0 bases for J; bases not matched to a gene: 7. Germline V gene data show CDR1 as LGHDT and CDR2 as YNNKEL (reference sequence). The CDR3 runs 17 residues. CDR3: CASSRRLAGPSTDTQYF. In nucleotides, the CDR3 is TGTGCCAGCAGCCGCCGACTAGCGGGCCCTAGCACAGATACGCAGTATTTT.

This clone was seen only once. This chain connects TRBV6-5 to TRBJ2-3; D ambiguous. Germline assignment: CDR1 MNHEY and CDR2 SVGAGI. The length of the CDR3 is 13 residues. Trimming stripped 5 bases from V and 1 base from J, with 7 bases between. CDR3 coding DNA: TGTGCCAGCAGTAAGACCCGCACAGATACGCAGTATTTT. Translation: CASSKTRTDTQYF.

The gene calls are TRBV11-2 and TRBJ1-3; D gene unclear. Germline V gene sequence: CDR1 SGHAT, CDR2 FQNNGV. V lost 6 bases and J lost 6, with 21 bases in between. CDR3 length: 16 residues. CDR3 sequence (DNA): TGTGCCAGCAGACACCTTTCCTGGGGTGCTGTAAACACCATATATTTT. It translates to CASRHLSWGAVNTIYF.

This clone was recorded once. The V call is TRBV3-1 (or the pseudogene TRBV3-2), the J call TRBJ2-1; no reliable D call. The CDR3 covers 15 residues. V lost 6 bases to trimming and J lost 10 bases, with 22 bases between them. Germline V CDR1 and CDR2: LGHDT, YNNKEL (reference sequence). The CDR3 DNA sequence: TGTGCCAGCAGTCGTTCCGCGGACGAAAGCCAGGAGCAGTTCTTC. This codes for CASSRSADESQEQFF.

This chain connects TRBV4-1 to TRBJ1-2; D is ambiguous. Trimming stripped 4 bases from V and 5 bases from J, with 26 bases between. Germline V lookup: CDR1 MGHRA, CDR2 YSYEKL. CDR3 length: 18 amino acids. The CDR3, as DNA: TGCGCCAGCAGCCCCCTCTTCTACAGCCGCCCTTTGGGTTATGGCTACACCTTC. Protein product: CASSPLFYSRPLGYGYTF.

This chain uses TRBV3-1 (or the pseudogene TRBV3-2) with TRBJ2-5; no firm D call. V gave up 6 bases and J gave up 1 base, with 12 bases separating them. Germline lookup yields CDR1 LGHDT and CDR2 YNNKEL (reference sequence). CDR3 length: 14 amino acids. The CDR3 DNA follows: TGTGCCAGCAGAGGTAAGACGGGCCAAGAGACCCAGTACTTC. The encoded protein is CASRGKTGQETQYF.

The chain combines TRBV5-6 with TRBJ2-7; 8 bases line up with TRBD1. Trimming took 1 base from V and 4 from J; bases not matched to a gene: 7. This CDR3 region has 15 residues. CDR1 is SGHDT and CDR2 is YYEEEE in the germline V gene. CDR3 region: CASSLIPGQAYEQYF. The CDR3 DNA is TGTGCCAGCAGCTTGATACCGGGACAGGCGTACGAGCAGTACTTC.

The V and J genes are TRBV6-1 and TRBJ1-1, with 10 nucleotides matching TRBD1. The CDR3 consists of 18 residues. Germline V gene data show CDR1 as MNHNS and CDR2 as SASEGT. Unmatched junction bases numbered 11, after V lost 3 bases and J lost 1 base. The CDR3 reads CASSDPRQGASGNTEAFF. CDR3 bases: TGTGCCAGCAGTGATCCAAGACAGGGGGCGAGCGGGAACACTGAAGCTTTCTTT.

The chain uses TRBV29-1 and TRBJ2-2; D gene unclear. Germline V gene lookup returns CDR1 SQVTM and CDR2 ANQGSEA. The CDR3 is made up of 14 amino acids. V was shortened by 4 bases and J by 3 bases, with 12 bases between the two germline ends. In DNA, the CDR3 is TGCAGCGTTGGACGGCGGCTCCACACCGGGGAGCTGTTTTTT. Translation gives CSVGRRLHTGELFF.

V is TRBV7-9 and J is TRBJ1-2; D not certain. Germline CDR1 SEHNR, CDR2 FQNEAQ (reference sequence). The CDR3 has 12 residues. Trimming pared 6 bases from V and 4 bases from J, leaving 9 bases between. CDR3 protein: CASSSTVYGYTF. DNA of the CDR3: TGTGCCAGCAGTTCGACCGTCTATGGCTACACCTTC.

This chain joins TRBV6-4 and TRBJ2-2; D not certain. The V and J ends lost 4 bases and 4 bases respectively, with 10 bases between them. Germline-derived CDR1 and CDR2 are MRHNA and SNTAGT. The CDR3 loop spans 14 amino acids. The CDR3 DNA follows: TGTGCCAGCAGTGTCCTATGGGGCACCGGGGAGCTGTTTTTT. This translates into CASSVLWGTGELFF.

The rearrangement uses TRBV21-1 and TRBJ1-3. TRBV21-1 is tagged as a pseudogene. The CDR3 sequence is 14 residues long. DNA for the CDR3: TGTGCCAGCAGCAAGGACGTCTCCGGAAACACCATATATTTT. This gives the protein CASSKDVSGNTIYF.

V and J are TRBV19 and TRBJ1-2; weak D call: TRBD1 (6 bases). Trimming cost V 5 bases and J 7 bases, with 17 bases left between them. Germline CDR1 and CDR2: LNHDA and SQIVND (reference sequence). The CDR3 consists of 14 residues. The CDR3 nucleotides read TGTGCCAGTAGTCCACAAACAGGGTCCGGTGGCTACACCTTC. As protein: CASSPQTGSGGYTF.

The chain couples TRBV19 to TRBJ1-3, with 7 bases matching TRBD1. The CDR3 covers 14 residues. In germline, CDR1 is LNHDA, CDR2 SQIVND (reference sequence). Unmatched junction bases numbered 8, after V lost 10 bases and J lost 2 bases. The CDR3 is CATEQGSTGNTIYF. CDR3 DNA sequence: TGTGCCACAGAACAGGGGAGCACTGGAAACACCATATATTTT. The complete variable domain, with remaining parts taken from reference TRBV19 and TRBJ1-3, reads DGGITQSPKYLFRKEGQNVTLSCEQNLNHDAMYWYRQDPGQGLRLIYYSQIVNDFQKGDIAEGYSVSREKKESFPLTVTSAQKNPTAFYLCATEQGSTGNTIYFGEGSWLTVV.

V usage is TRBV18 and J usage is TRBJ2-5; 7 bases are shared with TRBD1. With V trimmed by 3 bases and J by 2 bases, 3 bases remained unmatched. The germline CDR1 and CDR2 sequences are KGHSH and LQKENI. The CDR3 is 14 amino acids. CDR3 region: CASSPRQGQETQYF. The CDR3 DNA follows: TGTGCCAGCTCACCTCGACAGGGACAAGAGACCCAGTACTTC.

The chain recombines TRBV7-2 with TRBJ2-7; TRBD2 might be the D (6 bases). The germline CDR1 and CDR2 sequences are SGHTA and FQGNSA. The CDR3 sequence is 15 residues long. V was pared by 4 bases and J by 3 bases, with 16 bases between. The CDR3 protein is CASSSLRERYYEQYF. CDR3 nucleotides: TGTGCCAGCAGCTCCCTTCGGGAGAGATACTACGAGCAGTACTTC.

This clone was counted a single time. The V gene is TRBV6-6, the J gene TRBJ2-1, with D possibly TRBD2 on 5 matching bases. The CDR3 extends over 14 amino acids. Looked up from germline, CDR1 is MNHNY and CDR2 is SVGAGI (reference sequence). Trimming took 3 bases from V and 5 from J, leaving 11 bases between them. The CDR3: CASSYRRAHNEQFF. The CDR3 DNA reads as TGTGCCAGCAGTTATCGGCGGGCTCACAATGAGCAGTTCTTC.